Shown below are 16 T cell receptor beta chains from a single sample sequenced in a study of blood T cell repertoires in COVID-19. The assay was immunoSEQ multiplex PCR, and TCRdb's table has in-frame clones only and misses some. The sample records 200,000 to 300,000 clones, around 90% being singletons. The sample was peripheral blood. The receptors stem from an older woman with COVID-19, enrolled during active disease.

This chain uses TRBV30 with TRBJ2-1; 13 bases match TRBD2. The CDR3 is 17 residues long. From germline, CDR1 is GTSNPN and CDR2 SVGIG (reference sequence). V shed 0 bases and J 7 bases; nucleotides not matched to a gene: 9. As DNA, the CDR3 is TGTGCCTGGAGTGTAGGCCGGACTAGCGGGAGTGAGAATGAGCAGTTCTTC. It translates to CAWSVGRTSGSENEQFF. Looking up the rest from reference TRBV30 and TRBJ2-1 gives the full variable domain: SQTIHQWPATLVQPVGSPLSLECTVEGTSNPNLYWYRQAAGRGLQLLFYSVGIGQISSEVPQNLSASRPQDRQFILSSKKLLLSDSGFYLCAWSVGRTSGSENEQFFGPGTRLTVL.

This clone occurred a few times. The CDR3 region is CASSGGAGHSPLHF. In nucleotides, the CDR3 is TGCGCCAGCAGCGGGGGGGCAGGGCATTCACCCCTCCACTTT. The gene calls are TRBV5-1 and TRBJ1-6; tentatively, D is TRBD1 (6 bases). Germline V lookup: CDR1 SGHRS, CDR2 YFSETQ. This CDR3 has 14 residues. V lost 4 bases and J lost 8, with 13 bases in between. The full variable domain, rest sourced from reference TRBV5-1 and TRBJ1-6, is KAGVTQTPRYLIKTRGQQVTLSCSPISGHRSVSWYQQTPGQGLQFLFEYFSETQRNKGNFPGRFSGRQFSNSRSEMNVSTLELGDSALYLCASSGGAGHSPLHFGNGTRLTVT.

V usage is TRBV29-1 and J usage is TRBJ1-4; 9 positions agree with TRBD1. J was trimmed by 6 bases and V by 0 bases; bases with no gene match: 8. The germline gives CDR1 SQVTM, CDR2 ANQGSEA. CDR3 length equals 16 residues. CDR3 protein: CSVEEFDGTGHEKLFF. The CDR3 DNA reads TGCAGCGTTGAAGAATTCGACGGGACAGGGCATGAAAAACTGTTTTTT.

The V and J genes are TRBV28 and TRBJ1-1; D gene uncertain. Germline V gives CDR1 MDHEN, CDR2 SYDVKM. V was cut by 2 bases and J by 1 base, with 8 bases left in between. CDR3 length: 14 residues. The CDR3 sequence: CASSLVSQNTEAFF. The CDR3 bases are TGTGCCAGCAGTTTAGTGTCCCAGAACACTGAAGCTTTCTTT.

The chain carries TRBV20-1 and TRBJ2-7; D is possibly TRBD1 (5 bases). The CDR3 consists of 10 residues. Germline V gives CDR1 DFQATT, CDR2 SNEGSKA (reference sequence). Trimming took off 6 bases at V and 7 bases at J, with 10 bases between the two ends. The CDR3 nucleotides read TGCAGTGCCTCAGGGTTAGAGCAGTACTTC. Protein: CSASGLEQYF.

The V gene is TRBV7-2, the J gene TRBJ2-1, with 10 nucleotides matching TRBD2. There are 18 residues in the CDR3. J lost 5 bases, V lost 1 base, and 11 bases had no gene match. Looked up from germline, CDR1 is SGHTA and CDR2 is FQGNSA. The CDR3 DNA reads TGTGCCAGCAGCTTAGATCGTAGCGGGAGGAACCGGGACAATGAGCAGTTCTTC. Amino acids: CASSLDRSGRNRDNEQFF.

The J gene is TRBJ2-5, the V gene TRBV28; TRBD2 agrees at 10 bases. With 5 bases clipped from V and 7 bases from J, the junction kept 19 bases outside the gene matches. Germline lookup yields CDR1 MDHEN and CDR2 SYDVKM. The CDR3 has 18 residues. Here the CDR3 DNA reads TGTGCCAGCAGTCTTTCCGGACTAGCGGCCCCCGAAGTCGTGACCCAGTACTTC. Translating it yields CASSLSGLAAPEVVTQYF.

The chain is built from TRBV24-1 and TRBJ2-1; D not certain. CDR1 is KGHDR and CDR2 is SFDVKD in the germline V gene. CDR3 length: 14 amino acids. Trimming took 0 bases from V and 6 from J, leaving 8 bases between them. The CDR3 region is CATSDLQRANEQFF. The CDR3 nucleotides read TGTGCCACCAGTGATTTGCAGCGTGCCAATGAGCAGTTCTTC.

The CDR3 DNA is TGCGCCAGCAGTAGACAGGGAAGGGGGACAGATACGCAGTATTTT. Protein sequence: CASSRQGRGTDTQYF. The chain combines TRBV10-2 with TRBJ2-3; 7 nucleotides line up with TRBD1. The V gene's germline CDR1 is WSHSY and CDR2 SAAADI. The CDR3 consists of 15 residues. Trimming removed 5 bases from V and 3 bases from J; junction bases left unmatched: 8.

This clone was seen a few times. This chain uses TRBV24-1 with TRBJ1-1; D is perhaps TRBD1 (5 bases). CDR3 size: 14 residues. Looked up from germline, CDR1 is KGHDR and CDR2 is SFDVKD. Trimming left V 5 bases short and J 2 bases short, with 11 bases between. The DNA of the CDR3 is TGTGCCACCAGTGCCCAGGGCATAAACACTGAAGCTTTCTTT. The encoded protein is CATSAQGINTEAFF.

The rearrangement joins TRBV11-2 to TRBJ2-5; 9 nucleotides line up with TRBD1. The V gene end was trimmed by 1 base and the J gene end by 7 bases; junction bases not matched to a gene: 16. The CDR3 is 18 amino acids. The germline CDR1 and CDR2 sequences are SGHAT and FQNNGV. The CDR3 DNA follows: TGTGCCAGCAGCTTAGGGGTGGGGACAGGGTGGCAAGCCGGGACCCAGTACTTC. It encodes CASSLGVGTGWQAGTQYF.

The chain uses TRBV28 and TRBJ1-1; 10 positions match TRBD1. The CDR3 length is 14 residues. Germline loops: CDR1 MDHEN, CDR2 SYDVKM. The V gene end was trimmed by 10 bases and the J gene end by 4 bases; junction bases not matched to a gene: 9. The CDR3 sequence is CATTRQGAVTEAFF. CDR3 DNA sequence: TGTGCCACCACCCGACAGGGGGCGGTCACTGAAGCTTTCTTT.

CDR3 protein: CASSAWTGFTEAFF. DNA for the CDR3: TGTGCCAGTAGTGCCTGGACAGGGTTCACTGAAGCTTTCTTT. V gene TRBV19 combines with J gene TRBJ1-1; 8 nucleotides line up with TRBD1. V lost 5 bases to trimming and J lost 4 bases; unmatched junction nucleotides: 6. The germline gives CDR1 LNHDA, CDR2 SQIVND (reference sequence). This CDR3 is 14 amino acids long.

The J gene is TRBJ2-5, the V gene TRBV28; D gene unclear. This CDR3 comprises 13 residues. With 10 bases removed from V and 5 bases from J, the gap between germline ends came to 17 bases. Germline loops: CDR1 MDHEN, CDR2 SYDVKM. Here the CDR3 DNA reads TGTGCCACCCAAAGGTTTTCAGCGGAGACCCAGTACTTC. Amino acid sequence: CATQRFSAETQYF.

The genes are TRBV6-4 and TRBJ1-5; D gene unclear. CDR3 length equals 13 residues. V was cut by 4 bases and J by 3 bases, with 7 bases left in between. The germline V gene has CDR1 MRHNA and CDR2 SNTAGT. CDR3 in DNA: TGTGCCAGCAGTGCGGAGTACAATCAGCCCCAGCATTTT. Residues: CASSAEYNQPQHF.

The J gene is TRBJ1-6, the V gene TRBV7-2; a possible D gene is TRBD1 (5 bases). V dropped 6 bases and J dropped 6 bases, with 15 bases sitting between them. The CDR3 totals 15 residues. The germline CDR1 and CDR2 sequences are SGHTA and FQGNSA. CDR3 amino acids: CASRRNGGSNSPLHF. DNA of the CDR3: TGTGCCAGCAGACGAAATGGGGGGAGTAATTCACCCCTCCACTTT. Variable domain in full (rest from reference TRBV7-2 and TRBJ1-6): GAGVSQSPSNKVTEKGKDVELRCDPISGHTALYWYRQSLGQGLEFLIYFQGNSAPDKSGLPSDRFSAERTGGSVSTLTIQRTQQEDSAVYLCASRRNGGSNSPLHFGNGTRLTVT.